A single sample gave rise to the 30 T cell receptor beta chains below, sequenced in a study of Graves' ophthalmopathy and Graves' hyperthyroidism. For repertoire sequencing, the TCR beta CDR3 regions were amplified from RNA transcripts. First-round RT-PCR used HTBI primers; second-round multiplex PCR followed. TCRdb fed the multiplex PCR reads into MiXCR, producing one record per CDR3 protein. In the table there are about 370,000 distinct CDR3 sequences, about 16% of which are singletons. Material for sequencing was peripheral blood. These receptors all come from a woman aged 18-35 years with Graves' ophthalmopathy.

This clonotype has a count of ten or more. CDR3 in amino acids: CASSQDPRGKNTEAFF. CDR3 nucleotides: TGCGCCAGCAGCCAAGATCCGCGGGGCAAGAACACTGAAGCTTTCTTT. This chain links TRBV4-3 with TRBJ1-1, with D perhaps TRBD1 (5 bases). The germline V gene encodes CDR1 LGHNA and CDR2 YSLEER. The CDR3 loop spans 16 amino acids. The V end was cut by 0 bases, the J end by 1 base, with 12 bases between.

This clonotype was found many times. CDR3 amino acids: CSARELAEGYEQYF. The CDR3 DNA is TGCAGTGCTAGAGAACTAGCGGAGGGTTACGAGCAGTACTTC. The chain combines TRBV20-1 with TRBJ2-7; TRBD2 agrees at 8 bases. With V trimmed by 0 bases and J by 4 bases, 5 bases remained unmatched. This CDR3 region has 14 residues. Germline-derived CDR1 and CDR2 are DFQATT and SNEGSKA (reference sequence).

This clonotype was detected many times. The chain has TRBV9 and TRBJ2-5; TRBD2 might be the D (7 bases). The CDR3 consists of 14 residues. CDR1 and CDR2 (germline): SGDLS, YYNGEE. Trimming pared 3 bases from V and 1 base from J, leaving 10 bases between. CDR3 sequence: CASSGGGAQETQYF. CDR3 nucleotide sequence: TGTGCCAGCAGCGGGGGGGGGGCCCAAGAGACCCAGTACTTC.

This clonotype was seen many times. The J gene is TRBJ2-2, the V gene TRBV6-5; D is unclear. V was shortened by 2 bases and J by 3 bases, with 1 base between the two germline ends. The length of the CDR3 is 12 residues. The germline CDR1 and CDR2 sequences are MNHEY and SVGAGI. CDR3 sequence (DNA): TGTGCCAGCAGTTACGACACCGGGGAGCTGTTTTTT. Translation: CASSYDTGELFF.

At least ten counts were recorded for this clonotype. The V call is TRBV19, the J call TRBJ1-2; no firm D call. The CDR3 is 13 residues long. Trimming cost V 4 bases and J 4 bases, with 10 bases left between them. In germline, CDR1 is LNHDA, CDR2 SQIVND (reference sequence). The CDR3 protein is CASSTQATYGYTF. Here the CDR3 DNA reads TGTGCCAGTAGTACTCAGGCCACCTATGGCTACACCTTC.

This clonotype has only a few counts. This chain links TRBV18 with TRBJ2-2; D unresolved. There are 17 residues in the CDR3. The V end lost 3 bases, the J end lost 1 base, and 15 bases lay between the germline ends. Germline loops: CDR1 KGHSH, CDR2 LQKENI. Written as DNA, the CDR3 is TGTGCCAGCTCACCGAGGCAAGGTGGGGTGAACACCGGGGAGCTGTTTTTT. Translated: CASSPRQGGVNTGELFF.

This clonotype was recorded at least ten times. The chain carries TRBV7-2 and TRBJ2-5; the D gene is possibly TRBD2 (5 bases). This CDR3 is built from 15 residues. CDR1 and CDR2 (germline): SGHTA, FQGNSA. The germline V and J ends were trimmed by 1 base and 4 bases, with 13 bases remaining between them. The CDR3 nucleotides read TGTGCCAGCAGCTTAGTTTCCGGGGTCCGAGAGACCCAGTACTTC. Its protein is CASSLVSGVRETQYF.

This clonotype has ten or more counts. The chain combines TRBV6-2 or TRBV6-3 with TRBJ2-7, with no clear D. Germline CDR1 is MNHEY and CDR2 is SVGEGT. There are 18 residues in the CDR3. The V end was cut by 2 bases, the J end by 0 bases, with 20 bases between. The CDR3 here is CASSYRPGSFHSSYEQYF. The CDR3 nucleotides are TGTGCCAGCAGTTACCGCCCAGGCAGTTTTCACAGCTCCTACGAGCAGTACTTC.

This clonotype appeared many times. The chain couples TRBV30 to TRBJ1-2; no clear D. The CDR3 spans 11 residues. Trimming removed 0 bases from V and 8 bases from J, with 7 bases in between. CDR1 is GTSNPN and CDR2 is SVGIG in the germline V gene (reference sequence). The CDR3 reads CAWSVVGGYTF. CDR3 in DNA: TGTGCCTGGAGTGTAGTCGGGGGCTACACCTTC.

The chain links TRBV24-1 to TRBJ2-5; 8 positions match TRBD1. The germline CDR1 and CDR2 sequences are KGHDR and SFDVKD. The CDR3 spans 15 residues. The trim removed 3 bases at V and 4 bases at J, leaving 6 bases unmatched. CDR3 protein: CATSDLQGASETQYF. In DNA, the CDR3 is TGTGCCACCAGTGATCTGCAGGGGGCATCAGAGACCCAGTACTTC.

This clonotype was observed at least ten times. CDR3 coding DNA: TGTGCCAGTAGATCAAAGGCTCAGCCCCAGCATTTT. Translation gives CASRSKAQPQHF. This chain joins TRBV19 and TRBJ1-5; D remains unclear. Between the trimmed V and J ends, which lost 6 bases and 6 bases, there was a span of 9 bases. The CDR3 consists of 12 residues. Germline-derived CDR1 and CDR2 are LNHDA and SQIVND (reference sequence).

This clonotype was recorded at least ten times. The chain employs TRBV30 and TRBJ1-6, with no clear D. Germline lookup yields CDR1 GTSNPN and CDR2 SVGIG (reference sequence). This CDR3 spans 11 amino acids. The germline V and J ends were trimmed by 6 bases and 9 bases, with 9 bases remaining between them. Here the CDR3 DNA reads TGTGCCTGCAATATAGGTTCACCCCTCCACTTT. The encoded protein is CACNIGSPLHF.

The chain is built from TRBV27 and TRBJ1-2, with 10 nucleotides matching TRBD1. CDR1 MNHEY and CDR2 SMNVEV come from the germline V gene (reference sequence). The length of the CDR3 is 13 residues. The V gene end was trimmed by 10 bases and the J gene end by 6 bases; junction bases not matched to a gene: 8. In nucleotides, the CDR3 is TGTGCCAACCCGGACAGGGGGAACCATGGCTACACCTTC. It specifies CANPDRGNHGYTF.

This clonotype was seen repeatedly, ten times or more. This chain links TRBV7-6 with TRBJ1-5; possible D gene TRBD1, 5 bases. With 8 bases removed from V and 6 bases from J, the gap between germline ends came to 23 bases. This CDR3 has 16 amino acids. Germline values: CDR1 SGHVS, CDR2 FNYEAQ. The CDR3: CASSCPRTCPGQPQHF. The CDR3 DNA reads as TGTGCCAGCTCTTGTCCGAGGACATGCCCGGGTCAGCCCCAGCATTTT.

The CDR3 spells CASSFFQGRETQYF. In DNA, the CDR3 is TGTGCCAGCAGCTTTTTTCAGGGTAGGGAGACCCAGTACTTC. The chain links TRBV11-3 to TRBJ2-5; TRBD1 might be the D (5 bases). V was trimmed by 3 bases and J by 5 bases, leaving 13 bases between them. This CDR3 contains 14 residues. The germline gives CDR1 SGHNT, CDR2 YENEEA.

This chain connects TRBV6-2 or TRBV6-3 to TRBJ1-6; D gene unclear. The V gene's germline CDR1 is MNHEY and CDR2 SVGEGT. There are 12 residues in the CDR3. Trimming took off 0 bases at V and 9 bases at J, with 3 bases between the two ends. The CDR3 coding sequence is TGTGCCAGCAGTTACTCAGCTTCACCCCTCCACTTT. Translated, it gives CASSYSASPLHF.

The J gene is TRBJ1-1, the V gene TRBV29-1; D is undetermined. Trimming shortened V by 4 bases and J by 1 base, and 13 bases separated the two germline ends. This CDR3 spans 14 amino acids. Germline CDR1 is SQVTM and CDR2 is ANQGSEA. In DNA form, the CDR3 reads TGCAGCGTTGTAGGAGGGTTGGGGAACACTGAAGCTTTCTTT. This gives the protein CSVVGGLGNTEAFF.

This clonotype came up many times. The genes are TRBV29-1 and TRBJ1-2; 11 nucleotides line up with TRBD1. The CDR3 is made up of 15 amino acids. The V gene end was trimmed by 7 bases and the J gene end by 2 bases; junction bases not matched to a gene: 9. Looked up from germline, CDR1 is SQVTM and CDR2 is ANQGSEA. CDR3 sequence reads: CSAARTGGKNYGYTF. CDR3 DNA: TGCAGCGCCGCGAGGACAGGGGGCAAGAACTATGGCTACACCTTC. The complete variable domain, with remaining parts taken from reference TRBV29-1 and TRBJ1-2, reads SAVISQKPSRDICQRGTSLTIQCQVDSQVTMMFWYRQQPGQSLTLIATANQGSEATYESGFVIDKFPISRPNLTFSTLTVSNMSPEDSSIYLCSAARTGGKNYGYTFGSGTRLTVV.

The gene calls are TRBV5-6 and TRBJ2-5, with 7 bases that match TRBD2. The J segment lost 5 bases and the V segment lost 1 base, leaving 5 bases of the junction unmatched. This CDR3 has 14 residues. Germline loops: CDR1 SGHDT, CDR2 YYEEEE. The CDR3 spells CASSLREGTETQYF. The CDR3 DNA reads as TGTGCCAGCAGCTTGAGGGAGGGGACGGAGACCCAGTACTTC. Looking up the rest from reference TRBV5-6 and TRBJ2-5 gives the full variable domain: DAGVTQSPTHLIKTRGQQVTLRCSPKSGHDTVSWYQQALGQGPQFIFQYYEEEERQRGNFPDRFSGHQFPNYSSELNVNALLLGDSALYLCASSLREGTETQYFGPGTRLLVL.

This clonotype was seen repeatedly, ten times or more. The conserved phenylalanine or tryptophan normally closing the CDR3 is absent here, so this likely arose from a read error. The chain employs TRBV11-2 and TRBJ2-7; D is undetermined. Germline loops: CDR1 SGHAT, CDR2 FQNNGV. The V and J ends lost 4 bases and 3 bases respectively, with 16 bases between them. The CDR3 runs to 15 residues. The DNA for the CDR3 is TGTGCCAGCAGCTCCCCTAGAGGACCGAACTACGAGCAGTACCTC. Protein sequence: CASSSPRGPNYEQYL.

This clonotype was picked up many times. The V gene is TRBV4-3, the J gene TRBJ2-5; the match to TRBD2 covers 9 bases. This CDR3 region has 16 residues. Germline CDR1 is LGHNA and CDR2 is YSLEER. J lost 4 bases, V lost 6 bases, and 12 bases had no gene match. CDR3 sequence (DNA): TGCGCCAGCAGTAAAGGGGCTAGCGGGATGGCAGAGACCCAGTACTTC. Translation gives CASSKGASGMAETQYF.

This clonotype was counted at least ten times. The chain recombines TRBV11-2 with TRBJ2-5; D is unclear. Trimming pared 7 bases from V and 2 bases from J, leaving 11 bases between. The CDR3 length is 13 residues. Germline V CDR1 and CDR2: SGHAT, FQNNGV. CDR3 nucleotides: TGTGCCAGCACGCGTTGGGTACAAGAGACCCAGTACTTC. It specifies CASTRWVQETQYF.

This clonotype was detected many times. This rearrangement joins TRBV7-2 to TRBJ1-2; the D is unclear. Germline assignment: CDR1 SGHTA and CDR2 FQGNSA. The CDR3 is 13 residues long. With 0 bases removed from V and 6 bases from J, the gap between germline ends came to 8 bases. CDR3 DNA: TGTGCCAGCAGCTTAGCGTCAGTCGATGGCTACACCTTC. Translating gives CASSLASVDGYTF.

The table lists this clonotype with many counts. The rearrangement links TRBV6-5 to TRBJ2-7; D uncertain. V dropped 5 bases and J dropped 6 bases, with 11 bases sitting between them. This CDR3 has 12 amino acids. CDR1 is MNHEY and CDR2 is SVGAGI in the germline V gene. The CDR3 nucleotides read TGTGCCAGCAGTACCACCCTCCTCGAGCAGTACTTC. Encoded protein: CASSTTLLEQYF.

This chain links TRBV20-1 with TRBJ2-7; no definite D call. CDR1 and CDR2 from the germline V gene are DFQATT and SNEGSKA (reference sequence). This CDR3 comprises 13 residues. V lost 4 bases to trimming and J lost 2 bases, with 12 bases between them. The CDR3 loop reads CSANFPTAYEQYF. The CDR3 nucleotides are TGCAGTGCTAACTTTCCCACCGCCTACGAGCAGTACTTC.

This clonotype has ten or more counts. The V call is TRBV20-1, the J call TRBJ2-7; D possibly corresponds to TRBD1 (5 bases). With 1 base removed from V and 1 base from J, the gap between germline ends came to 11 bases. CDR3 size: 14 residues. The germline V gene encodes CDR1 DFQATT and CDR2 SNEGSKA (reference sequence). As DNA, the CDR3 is TGCAGTGCTAGAGTCCAAGGGGCTTCCTACGAGCAGTACTTC. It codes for CSARVQGASYEQYF.

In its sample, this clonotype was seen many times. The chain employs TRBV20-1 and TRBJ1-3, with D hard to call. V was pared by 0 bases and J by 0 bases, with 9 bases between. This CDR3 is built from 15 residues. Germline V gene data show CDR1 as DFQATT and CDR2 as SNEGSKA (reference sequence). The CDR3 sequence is CSARERESSGNTIYF. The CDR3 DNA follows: TGCAGTGCTAGAGAGAGGGAGAGCTCTGGAAACACCATATATTTT.

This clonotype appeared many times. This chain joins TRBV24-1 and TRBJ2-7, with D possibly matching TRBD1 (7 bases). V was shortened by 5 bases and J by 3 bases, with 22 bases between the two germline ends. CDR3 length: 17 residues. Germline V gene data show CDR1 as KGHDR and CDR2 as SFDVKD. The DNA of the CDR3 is TGTGCCACCAGTGGCCCCCTTCCAGGGGGGCTATTCTACGAGCAGTACTTC. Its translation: CATSGPLPGGLFYEQYF.

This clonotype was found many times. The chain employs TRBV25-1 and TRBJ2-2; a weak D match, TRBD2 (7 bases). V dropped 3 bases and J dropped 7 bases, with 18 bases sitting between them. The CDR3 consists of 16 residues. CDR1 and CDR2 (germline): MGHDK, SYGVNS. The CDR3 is CASSDRGGGAGGELFF. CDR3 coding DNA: TGTGCCAGCAGTGATAGAGGGGGGGGGGCCGGCGGGGAGCTGTTTTTT.

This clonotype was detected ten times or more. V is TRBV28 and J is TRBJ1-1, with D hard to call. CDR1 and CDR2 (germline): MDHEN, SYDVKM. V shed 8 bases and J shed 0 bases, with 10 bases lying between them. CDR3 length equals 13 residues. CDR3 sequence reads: CASLQLMNTEAFF. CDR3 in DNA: TGTGCCAGCTTACAGCTAATGAACACTGAAGCTTTCTTT.